This is a list of T cell receptor beta chains from one sample in a study of post-analysis software for immune sequencing data. TCRdb itself ran the PCR reads through MiXCR, one entry per CDR3 protein. The profile shows fewer than 700,000 distinct CDR3 sequences, roughly 47% of them singletons. Material for sequencing was blood. The source of these receptors is a girl aged 10-17 years with multiple sclerosis. CDR3s leave out the opening cysteine and the closing phenylalanine or tryptophan. Each record gives: J gene, D gene, V gene, CDR3 protein. The D gene is left open where the match is weak.

TRBJ2-3	TRBD2	TRBV20-1	SAPSASGRVTDTQY
TRBJ2-1	TRBD2	TRBV11-2	ASSPPSASGANEQF
.	.	TRBV5-1	ASSHSEGQQINEQY
TRBJ2-4	.	TRBV25-1	ASSERDGIQY
TRBJ2-1	TRBD1	TRBV6-6	ASSFQPQGPEQF
TRBJ2-1	.	TRBV12-3/TRBV12-4	ASSIQLRGEQF
TRBJ1-2	TRBD1	TRBV2	ASTLDRESGYT
TRBJ2-3	.	TRBV12-3/TRBV12-4	ASSFAYSTDTQY
TRBJ1-1	.	TRBV4-1	ASSQPGRSRANTEAF
TRBJ2-7	.	TRBV20-1	SARAVGLFSYEQY
.	TRBD2	TRBV11-2	ASKGWREKRRGETQY
TRBJ2-5	TRBD1	TRBV12-3/TRBV12-4	ASRGNRDRGTQY
TRBJ2-3	.	TRBV28	ASSPPRSLATDTQY
TRBJ2-1	.	TRBV6-5	ASRQSPHNEQF
TRBJ1-5	.	TRBV6-1	ASSGLRGKGQPQH
TRBJ2-1	.	TRBV29-1	SVAGRVNNDEQF
TRBJ2-1	.	TRBV4-1	ASSQVIGRTSSYNEQF
TRBJ1-2	TRBD1	TRBV7-3	ASSPTGLRSYT
TRBJ2-3	.	TRBV20-1	SAEWGDTQY
TRBJ2-3	.	TRBV7-9	ASSLTRSELSTDTQY